The next 29 T cell receptor beta chains were all read from a single sample in a study of T cell clonotyping in hematopoietic cell transplantation (dated by TCRdb to about 2021). What this sample's time point label stands for: 180 days after allo-HCT. The method was the immunoSEQ multiplex PCR assay. TCRdb re-hosts the immuneACCESS table, in-frame sequences only. Its copies lack some clones; in the studies checked, an unresolved V gene accounts for under half of them, and the cause for the rest is not known. The sample data list 6,100 or so clones, and approximately 72% of these were observed just once. The ten largest clones represent about 29% of the sample. The sequencing used PBMCs, collected 180 days after allogeneic stem cell transplant. The receptors derive from a male patient between 45 and 59 years old who had an allogeneic stem cell transplant from an unrelated donor, so the T cells may come from the graft donor. Some clones in this sample may be carry-over from other donors' samples.

V and J are TRBV7-9 and TRBJ1-1, with D tentatively TRBD1 (5 bases). V was clipped by 3 bases and J by 0 bases, with 11 bases between them. The length of the CDR3 is 15 residues. Germline CDR1 is SEHNR and CDR2 is FQNEAQ (reference sequence). The CDR3 reads CASSLRTLMNTEAFF. CDR3 DNA sequence: TGTGCCAGCAGCTTGCGGACACTTATGAACACTGAAGCTTTCTTT.

The V and J genes are TRBV28 and TRBJ2-3, with a possible D match to TRBD2 (5 bases). This CDR3 is 12 amino acids long. Germline V lookup: CDR1 MDHEN, CDR2 SYDVKM. Trimming shortened V by 5 bases and J by 3 bases, and 6 bases separated the two germline ends. In DNA form, the CDR3 reads TGTGCCAGCAGTGAGCGGACAGATACGCAGTATTTT. Protein sequence: CASSERTDTQYF.

This clone was counted between two and nine times. The rearrangement links TRBV10-3 to TRBJ1-5; TRBD1 matches at 10 bases. Germline CDR1 ENHRY, CDR2 SYGVKD. J gave up 7 bases and V 0 bases, and 0 bases lay outside the gene matches. The CDR3 sequence is 14 residues long. This chain's CDR3 is CAISESDRGQPQHF. The CDR3 DNA sequence: TGTGCCATCAGTGAGTCGGACAGGGGGCAGCCCCAGCATTTT.

By its share, this clone is medium-sized (0.01 to 0.1%). This rearrangement joins TRBV19 to TRBJ1-5; 9 nucleotides agree with TRBD1. Per germline, CDR1 LNHDA and CDR2 SQIVND (reference sequence). There are 13 residues in the CDR3. V was clipped by 9 bases and J by 2 bases; unmatched bases: 2. The CDR3 region is CASRTGGNQPQHF. Here the CDR3 DNA reads TGTGCCAGCAGGACAGGGGGCAATCAGCCCCAGCATTTT.

The chain couples TRBV6-6 to TRBJ1-5; the match to TRBD1 covers 11 bases. J was trimmed by 6 bases and V by 2 bases; bases with no gene match: 6. This CDR3 has 16 amino acids. Germline CDR1 MNHNY, CDR2 SVGAGI (reference sequence). In nucleotides, the CDR3 is TGTGCCAGCAGTTACCGGACAGGGGGCCCCCTTCAGCCCCAGCATTTT. This codes for CASSYRTGGPLQPQHF.

The CDR3 protein is CASSYSRVRGELFF. CDR3 coding DNA: TGTGCCAGCAGTTACTCACGGGTGAGAGGGGAGCTGTTTTTT. This chain connects TRBV6-5 to TRBJ2-2; D gene uncertain. The germline V and J ends were trimmed by 0 bases and 8 bases, with 10 bases remaining between them. The CDR3 runs to 14 residues. Germline V gives CDR1 MNHEY, CDR2 SVGAGI.

This clone was found once. The CDR3, as DNA: TGTGCCTGGAGGAGGACAGGGGTCTCCTACGAGCAGTACTTC. This encodes CAWRRTGVSYEQYF. V gene TRBV30 combines with J gene TRBJ2-7, with TRBD1 identical over 9 bases. Germline V gene data show CDR1 as GTSNPN and CDR2 as SVGIG (reference sequence). V lost 3 bases and J lost 0; bases outside the gene matches: 3. There are 14 residues in the CDR3.

By share of the sample, this clone is medium-sized (0.01 to 0.1%). The chain couples TRBV6-5 to TRBJ2-7, with D uncertain. Trimming took 0 bases from V and 0 from J, leaving 6 bases between them. The CDR3 extends over 14 amino acids. CDR1 is MNHEY and CDR2 is SVGAGI in the germline V gene. In nucleotides, the CDR3 is TGTGCCAGCAGTTACTCCCCAGGCTCCTACGAGCAGTACTTC. Translated: CASSYSPGSYEQYF.

V gene TRBV18 combines with J gene TRBJ2-5, with TRBD1 identical over 8 bases. The CDR3 spans 14 residues. The V and J ends lost 5 bases and 1 base, in that order; junction bases with no gene match: 3. Germline-derived CDR1 and CDR2 are KGHSH and LQKENI. The CDR3 reads CASSSGQGQETQYF. The CDR3 DNA follows: TGTGCCAGCTCAAGCGGACAGGGCCAAGAGACCCAGTACTTC.

The V and J genes are TRBV6-6 and TRBJ1-3; no clear D. CDR1 is MNHNY, CDR2 SVGAGI, per germline (reference sequence). Trimming removed 5 bases from V and 3 bases from J, with 8 bases in between. This CDR3 region has 13 residues. CDR3: CASSKVIGNTIYF. The CDR3 bases are TGTGCCAGCAGTAAGGTGATTGGAAACACCATATATTTT.

This chain uses TRBV6-6 with TRBJ1-4; the D is unclear. Trimming removed 1 base from V and 7 bases from J, with 10 bases in between. The CDR3 spans 14 residues. From germline, CDR1 is MNHNY and CDR2 SVGAGI (reference sequence). This CDR3 is CASSYLYGFEKLFF. The CDR3 bases are TGTGCCAGCAGTTACTTGTACGGGTTTGAAAAACTGTTTTTT.

The rearrangement uses TRBV6-4 and TRBJ2-1, with 9 bases lining up with TRBD2. The V segment lost 4 bases and the J segment 4 bases; nucleotides outside the gene matches: 5. Germline V gives CDR1 MRHNA, CDR2 SNTAGT. The CDR3 spans 15 residues. The chain's CDR3 is CASSGGGGGYNEQFF. CDR3 coding DNA: TGTGCCAGCAGTGGAGGCGGGGGGGGATACAATGAGCAGTTCTTC.

The genes are TRBV18 and TRBJ2-5; D possibly corresponds to TRBD2 (5 bases). The CDR3 has 13 amino acids. V lost 3 bases and J lost 5, with 10 bases in between. From germline, CDR1 is KGHSH and CDR2 LQKENI. The DNA of the CDR3 is TGTGCCAGCTCACCGGTCTCGGGGGAGACCCAGTACTTC. This gives the protein CASSPVSGETQYF.

The chain joins TRBV30 to TRBJ2-7; 9 nucleotides line up with TRBD2. Germline trimming cut 1 base from V and 8 bases from J; bases unmatched to any gene: 9. This CDR3 comprises 14 residues. Germline assignment: CDR1 GTSNPN and CDR2 SVGIG (reference sequence). CDR3 protein: CAWSGGTSTLQQYF. The CDR3 coding sequence is TGTGCCTGGAGTGGGGGGACTAGCACGCTACAGCAGTACTTC.

The genes are TRBV28 and TRBJ2-7; TRBD1 or TRBD2 may be the D gene (5 bases each). The germline V gene encodes CDR1 MDHEN and CDR2 SYDVKM. The CDR3 loop spans 16 amino acids. Trimming shortened V by 7 bases and J by 2 bases, and 21 bases separated the two germline ends. The DNA of the CDR3 is TGTGCCAGCACCTTATGGGGCGTGGGGAGACCCTACGAGCAGTACTTC. Translation gives CASTLWGVGRPYEQYF.

The chain is built from TRBV4-1 and TRBJ2-2; D remains unclear. V dropped 7 bases and J dropped 3 bases, with 15 bases sitting between them. The V gene's germline CDR1 is MGHRA and CDR2 YSYEKL. This CDR3 comprises 15 residues. The CDR3, as DNA: TGCGCCAGCACCCCAGATCCACAACACACCGGGGAGCTGTTTTTT. Residues: CASTPDPQHTGELFF.

This clone was counted between two and nine times. The chain carries TRBV2 and TRBJ2-3; D remains unclear. This CDR3 has 11 amino acids. Trimming stripped 6 bases from V and 5 bases from J, with 6 bases between. Germline V lookup: CDR1 SNHLY, CDR2 FYNNEI. The CDR3 nucleotides read TGTGCCAGCAGCGGAAGAGATACGCAGTATTTT. This translates into CASSGRDTQYF.

The CDR3 reads CASSLDAYGYTF. In nucleotides, the CDR3 is TGTGCCAGCAGCCTTGACGCCTATGGCTACACCTTC. The chain has TRBV7-9 and TRBJ1-2, with unresolved D. From germline, CDR1 is SEHNR and CDR2 FQNEAQ (reference sequence). V lost 5 bases, J lost 4 bases, and 8 bases lay in between. This CDR3 has 12 residues.

This chain joins TRBV5-1 and TRBJ2-7; D may be TRBD1 or TRBD2 (6 bases each). The CDR3 has 14 amino acids. V lost 2 bases, J lost 0 bases, and 9 bases lay in between. Germline-derived CDR1 and CDR2 are SGHRS and YFSETQ. The CDR3 coding sequence is TGCGCCAGCAGCTTCGGGGGCAGCTCCTACGAGCAGTACTTC. This encodes CASSFGGSSYEQYF.

This chain joins TRBV2 and TRBJ1-2, with D unclear. V was pared by 4 bases and J by 2 bases, with 8 bases between. The CDR3 spans 13 residues. The germline V gene has CDR1 SNHLY and CDR2 FYNNEI. The CDR3: CASSGTENYGYTF. CDR3 coding DNA: TGTGCCAGCAGTGGGACGGAGAACTATGGCTACACCTTC.

The rearrangement links TRBV7-9 to TRBJ1-4, with D unclear. Trimming shortened V by 1 base and J by 6 bases, and 12 bases separated the two germline ends. The germline gives CDR1 SEHNR, CDR2 FQNEAQ (reference sequence). The CDR3 loop spans 15 amino acids. The CDR3 bases are TGTGCCAGCAGCTTAGAGGCCAGATTAGATGAAAAACTGTTTTTT. This codes for CASSLEARLDEKLFF. Based on the CDR3 plus reference TRBV7-9 and TRBJ1-4, the full variable domain is DTGVSQNPRHKITKRGQNVTFRCDPISEHNRLYWYRQTLGQGPEFLTYFQNEAQLEKSRLLSDRFSAERPKGSFSTLEIQRTEQGDSAMYLCASSLEARLDEKLFFGSGTQLSVL.

V usage is TRBV7-9 and J usage is TRBJ1-5; D gene ambiguous. Trimming shortened V by 5 bases and J by 9 bases, and 11 bases separated the two germline ends. The CDR3 is 12 residues long. CDR1 is SEHNR and CDR2 is FQNEAQ in the germline V gene (reference sequence). CDR3 bases: TGTGCCAGCAGCAACCTCGAGGGGCCCCAGCATTTT. Its translation: CASSNLEGPQHF.

This rearrangement joins TRBV7-9 to TRBJ2-7; D remains unclear. Germline V gene sequence: CDR1 SEHNR, CDR2 FQNEAQ (reference sequence). Trimming took 8 bases from V and 3 from J, leaving 8 bases between them. This CDR3 region has 11 residues. The CDR3 loop is CASAADYEQYF. As DNA, the CDR3 is TGTGCCAGCGCGGCCGACTACGAGCAGTACTTC.

The rearrangement uses TRBV11-2 and TRBJ1-2; tentatively, D is TRBD1 (5 bases). The length of the CDR3 is 14 residues. V shed 4 bases and J shed 4 bases, with 13 bases lying between them. Germline V gene sequence: CDR1 SGHAT, CDR2 FQNNGV. Here the CDR3 DNA reads TGTGCCAGCAGCTCCTCCTGGAGGGGCTATGGCTACACCTTC. Protein sequence: CASSSSWRGYGYTF.

This clone counts as large. The chain joins TRBV9 to TRBJ1-1, with D unresolved. This CDR3 contains 12 residues. The ends were cut back, 0 bases at V and 3 bases at J, with 3 bases in the middle. The germline gives CDR1 SGDLS, CDR2 YYNGEE. DNA for the CDR3: TGTGCCAGCAGCGTAGGAGACACTGAAGCTTTCTTT. Encoded protein: CASSVGDTEAFF. The full variable domain, with the rest looked up from reference TRBV9 and TRBJ1-1, is DSGVTQTPKHLITATGQRVTLRCSPRSGDLSVYWYQQSLDQGLQFLIQYYNGEERAKGNILERFSAQQFPDLHSELNLSSLELGDSALYFCASSVGDTEAFFGQGTRLTVV.

CDR3 sequence: CASSEAHRVTPQHF. As DNA, the CDR3 is TGTGCCAGCAGTGAAGCGCACAGGGTCACGCCCCAGCATTTT. The V and J genes are TRBV2 and TRBJ1-5; D may be TRBD1 (6 bases). V lost 0 bases and J 9 bases, leaving 12 bases between the germline ends. Germline V CDR1 and CDR2: SNHLY, FYNNEI. The length of the CDR3 is 14 residues.

The CDR3 DNA sequence: TGTGCCTGGAGTGTACGGCGGGTGAACACCATATATTTT. The encoded protein is CAWSVRRVNTIYF. The chain recombines TRBV30 with TRBJ1-3; D gene unclear. V lost 0 bases, J lost 7 bases, and 10 bases lay in between. In germline, CDR1 is GTSNPN, CDR2 SVGIG (reference sequence). CDR3 length: 13 amino acids. Combining the CDR3 with reference TRBV30 and TRBJ1-3 gives the whole variable domain SQTIHQWPATLVQPVGSPLSLECTVEGTSNPNLYWYRQAAGRGLQLLFYSVGIGQISSEVPQNLSASRPQDRQFILSSKKLLLSDSGFYLCAWSVRRVNTIYFGEGSWLTVV.

V gene TRBV11-2 combines with J gene TRBJ2-7, with D tentatively TRBD1 (6 bases). CDR3 size: 14 residues. V was pared by 5 bases and J by 3 bases, with 14 bases between. Germline assignment: CDR1 SGHAT and CDR2 FQNNGV. CDR3 protein: CASSPGTFGYEQYF. CDR3 nucleotide sequence: TGTGCCAGCAGCCCCGGGACATTCGGCTACGAGCAGTACTTC.

The chain uses TRBV2 and TRBJ1-3, with a possible D match to TRBD1 (6 bases). CDR3 length equals 13 residues. CDR1 and CDR2 from the germline V gene are SNHLY and FYNNEI. Trimming shortened V by 10 bases and J by 0 bases, and 10 bases separated the two germline ends. CDR3 residues: CAIMGASGNTIYF. CDR3 coding DNA: TGTGCCATAATGGGGGCCTCTGGAAACACCATATATTTT.